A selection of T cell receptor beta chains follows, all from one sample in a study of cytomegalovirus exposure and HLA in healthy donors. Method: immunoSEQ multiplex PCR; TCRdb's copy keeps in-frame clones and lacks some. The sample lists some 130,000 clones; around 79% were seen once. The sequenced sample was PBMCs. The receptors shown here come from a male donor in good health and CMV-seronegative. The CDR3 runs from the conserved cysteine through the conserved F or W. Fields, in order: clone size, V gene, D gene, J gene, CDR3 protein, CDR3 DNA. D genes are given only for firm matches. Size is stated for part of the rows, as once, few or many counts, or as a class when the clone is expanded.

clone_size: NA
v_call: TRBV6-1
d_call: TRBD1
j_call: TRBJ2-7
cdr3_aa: CASSDGRDRGLEQYF
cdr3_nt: TGTGCCAGCAGTGATGGCCGGGACAGGGGGCTCGAGCAGTACTTC

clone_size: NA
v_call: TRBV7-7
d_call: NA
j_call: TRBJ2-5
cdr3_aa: CASSTGHGQETQYF
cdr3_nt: TGTGCTAGCAGCACTGGACACGGCCAAGAGACCCAGTACTTC

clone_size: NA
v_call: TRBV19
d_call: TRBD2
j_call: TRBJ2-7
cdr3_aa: CASAAGGRSYEQYF
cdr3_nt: TGTGCCAGTGCTGCGGGGGGCCGATCCTACGAGCAGTACTTC

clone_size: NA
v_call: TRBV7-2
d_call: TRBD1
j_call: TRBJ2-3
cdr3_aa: CASSFRDRRSDTQYF
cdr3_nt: TGTGCCAGCAGCTTTCGGGACAGAAGGTCTGATACGCAGTATTTT

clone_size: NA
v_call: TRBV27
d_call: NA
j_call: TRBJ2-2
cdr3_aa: CASRGSGVRNTGELFF
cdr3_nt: TGTGCCAGCAGAGGGAGTGGCGTGCGTAACACCGGGGAGCTGTTTTTT

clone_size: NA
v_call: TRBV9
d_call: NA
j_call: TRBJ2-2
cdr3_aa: CASSDPSVTVNTGELFF
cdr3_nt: TGTGCCAGCAGCGACCCCTCGGTGACAGTGAACACCGGGGAGCTGTTTTTT

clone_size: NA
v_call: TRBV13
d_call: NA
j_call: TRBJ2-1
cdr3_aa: CASSYSDTYNEQFF
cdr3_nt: TGTGCCAGCAGCTATTCGGACACTTACAATGAGCAGTTCTTC

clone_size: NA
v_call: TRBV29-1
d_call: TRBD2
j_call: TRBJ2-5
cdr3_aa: CSIGGAGTRGLQETQYF
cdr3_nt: TGCAGCATTGGGGGTGCCGGGACTAGGGGCCTCCAAGAGACCCAGTACTTC

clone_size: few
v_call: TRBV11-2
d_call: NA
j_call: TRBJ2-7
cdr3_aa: CASSFGGWVGRVGHEQYF
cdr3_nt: TGTGCCAGCAGCTTTGGGGGGTGGGTGGGCAGAGTGGGGCACGAGCAGTACTTC

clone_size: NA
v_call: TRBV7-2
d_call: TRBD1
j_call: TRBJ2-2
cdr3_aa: CASSSGQFKGPSNTGELFF
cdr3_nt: TGTGCCAGCAGCTCGGGACAGTTCAAGGGTCCCTCGAACACCGGGGAGCTGTTTTTT

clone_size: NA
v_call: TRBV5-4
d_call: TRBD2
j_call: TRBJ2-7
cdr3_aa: CATSGVSYEQYF
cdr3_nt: TGTGCCACTAGCGGGGTATCCTACGAGCAGTACTTC

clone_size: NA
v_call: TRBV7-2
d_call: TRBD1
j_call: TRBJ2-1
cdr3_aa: CASSPGGRSYNEQFF
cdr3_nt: TGTGCCAGCAGCCCAGGGGGTCGGTCCTACAATGAGCAGTTCTTC

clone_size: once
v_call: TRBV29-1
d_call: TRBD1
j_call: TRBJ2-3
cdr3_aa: CSVDYRGTDTQYF
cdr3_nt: TGCAGCGTTGACTACAGGGGAACAGATACGCAGTATTTT

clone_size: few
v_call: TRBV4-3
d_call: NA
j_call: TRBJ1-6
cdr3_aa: CASSQGALTANSPLHF
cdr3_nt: TGCGCCAGCAGCCAAGGGGCTCTAACAGCTAATTCACCCCTCCACTTT

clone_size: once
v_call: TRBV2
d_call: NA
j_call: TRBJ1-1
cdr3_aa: CASSADTNTEAFF
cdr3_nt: TGTGCCAGCAGTGCGGACACGAACACTGAAGCTTTCTTT

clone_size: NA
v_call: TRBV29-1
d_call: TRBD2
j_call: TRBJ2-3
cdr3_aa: CSVDGRASTDTQYF
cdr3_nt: TGCAGCGTTGATGGGAGGGCCAGTACAGATACGCAGTATTTT

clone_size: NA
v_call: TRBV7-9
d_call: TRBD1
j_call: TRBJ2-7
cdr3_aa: CAAGQGAAYEQYF
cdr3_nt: TGTGCCGCGGGGCAGGGGGCGGCCTACGAGCAGTACTTC

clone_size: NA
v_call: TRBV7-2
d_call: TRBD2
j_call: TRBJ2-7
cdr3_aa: CASSFDPLAGGPYEQYF
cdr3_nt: TGTGCCAGCAGCTTCGACCCACTAGCGGGGGGGCCCTACGAGCAGTACTTC

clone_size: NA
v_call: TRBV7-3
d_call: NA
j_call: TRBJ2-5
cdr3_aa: CASSPRTLGETQYF
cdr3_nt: TGTGCCAGCAGCCCAAGGACACTGGGGGAGACCCAGTACTTC

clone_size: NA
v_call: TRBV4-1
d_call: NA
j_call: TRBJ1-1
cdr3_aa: CASSHAGVTEAFF
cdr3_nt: TGCGCCAGCAGCCACGCGGGCGTCACTGAAGCTTTCTTT

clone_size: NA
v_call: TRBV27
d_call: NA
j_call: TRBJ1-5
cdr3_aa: CASSLSGLSNQPQHF
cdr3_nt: TGTGCCAGCAGTTTATCTGGACTCAGCAATCAGCCCCAGCATTTT

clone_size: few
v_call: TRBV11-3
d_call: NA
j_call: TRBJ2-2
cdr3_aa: CASSQRAGTPTGELFF
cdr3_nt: TGTGCCAGCAGCCAAAGAGCCGGGACTCCCACCGGGGAGCTGTTTTTT

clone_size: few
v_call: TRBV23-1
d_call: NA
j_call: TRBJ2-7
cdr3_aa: CASKNPRSYEQYF
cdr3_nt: TGCGCCAGCAAAAATCCGCGCTCCTACGAGCAGTACTTC

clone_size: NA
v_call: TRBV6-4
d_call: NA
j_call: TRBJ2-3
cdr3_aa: CASNERGAGTDTQYF
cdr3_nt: TGTGCCAGCAACGAACGGGGGGCCGGCACAGATACGCAGTATTTT

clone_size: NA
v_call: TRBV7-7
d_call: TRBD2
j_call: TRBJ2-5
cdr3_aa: CASSSNSGGKETQYF
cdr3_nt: TGTGCTAGCAGCTCTAACAGCGGGGGAAAAGAGACCCAGTACTTC

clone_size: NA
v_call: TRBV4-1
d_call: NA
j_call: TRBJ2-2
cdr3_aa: CASSQDGHNTGELFF
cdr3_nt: TGCGCCAGCAGCCAAGATGGACACAACACCGGGGAGCTGTTTTTT

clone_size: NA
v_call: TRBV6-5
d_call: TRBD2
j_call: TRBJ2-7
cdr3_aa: CASGDSGGGYEQYF
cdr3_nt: TGTGCCAGCGGGGATAGCGGGGGGGGGTACGAGCAGTACTTC

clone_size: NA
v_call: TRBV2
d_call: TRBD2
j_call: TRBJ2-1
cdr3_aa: CASSEVIWTRIF
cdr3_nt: TGTGCCAGCAGTGAGGTAATTTGGACTAGAATCTTC

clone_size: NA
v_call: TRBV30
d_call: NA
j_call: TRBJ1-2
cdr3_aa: CAWSYRLRYGYTF
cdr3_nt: TGTGCCTGGAGTTACAGGCTTCGGTATGGCTACACCTTC

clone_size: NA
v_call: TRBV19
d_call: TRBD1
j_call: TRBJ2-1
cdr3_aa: CASSLQTGGAYNEQFF
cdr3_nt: TGTGCCAGTAGTCTTCAGACAGGGGGGGCCTACAATGAGCAGTTCTTC

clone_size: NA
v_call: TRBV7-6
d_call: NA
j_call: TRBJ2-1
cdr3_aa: CASSPQAWNEQFF
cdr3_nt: TGTGCCAGCTCCCCCCAGGCATGGAATGAGCAGTTCTTC

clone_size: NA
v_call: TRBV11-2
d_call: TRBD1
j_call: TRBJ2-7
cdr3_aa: CASSFQRTGAYEQYF
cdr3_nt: TGTGCCAGCAGCTTCCAGAGGACAGGGGCCTACGAGCAGTACTTC

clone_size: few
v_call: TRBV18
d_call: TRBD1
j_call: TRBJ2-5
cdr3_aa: CASQSRGQGADSPYQETQYF
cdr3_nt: TGTGCCAGCCAGTCTAGGGGACAGGGGGCCGATAGCCCGTACCAAGAGACCCAGTACTTC

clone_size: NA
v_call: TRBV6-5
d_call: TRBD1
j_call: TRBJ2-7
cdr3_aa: CASSITGDLPYEQYF
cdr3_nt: TGTGCCAGCAGTATCACAGGGGACCTCCCCTACGAGCAGTACTTC

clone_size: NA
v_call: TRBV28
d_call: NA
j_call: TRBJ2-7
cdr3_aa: CASRGARSSYEQYF
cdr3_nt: TGTGCCAGCAGAGGGGCCCGGAGCTCCTACGAGCAGTACTTC

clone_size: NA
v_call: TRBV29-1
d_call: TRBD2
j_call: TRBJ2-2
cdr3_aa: CSVEGTSGKGTGELFF
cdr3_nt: TGCAGCGTTGAAGGGACTAGCGGGAAGGGCACCGGGGAGCTGTTTTTT

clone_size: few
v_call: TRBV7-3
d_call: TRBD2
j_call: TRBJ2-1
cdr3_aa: CASSSSGGSYNEQFF
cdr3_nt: TGTGCCAGCAGCAGTAGCGGGGGGTCTTACAATGAGCAGTTCTTC

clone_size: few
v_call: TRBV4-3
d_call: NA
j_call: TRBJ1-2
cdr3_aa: CASSQDRGSYGGYTF
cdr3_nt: TGCGCCAGCAGCCAAGATCGGGGAAGCTATGGAGGCTACACCTTC

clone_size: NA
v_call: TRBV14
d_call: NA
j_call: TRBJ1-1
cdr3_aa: CASSQDAGGLLNTEAFF
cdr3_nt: TGTGCCAGCAGCCAAGATGCGGGGGGGCTCCTGAACACTGAAGCTTTCTTT